A single sample gave rise to the 4 T cell receptor beta chains below, sequenced in a study of T cell responses to AZD1222 COVID-19 vaccine. The assay was immunoSEQ multiplex PCR, and TCRdb's table has in-frame clones only and misses some. The sample lists some 120,000 clones, about 89% seen once, with around 30% in the top ten. Here the sequenced sample was peripheral blood, taken on day 0 of AZD1222 vaccination. Receptors were obtained from an adult in good health.

This clone was recorded only once. The genes are TRBV9 and TRBJ1-4, with D maybe TRBD1 (6 bases). The CDR3 has 14 residues. The V end was cut by 7 bases, the J end by 0 bases, with 10 bases between. Germline CDR1 SGDLS, CDR2 YYNGEE. CDR3 bases: TGTGCCAGCGCCCGGACAGCAACTAATGAAAAACTGTTTTTT. This codes for CASARTATNEKLFF.

This clone showed up just once. The CDR3 DNA sequence: TGTGCCAGCAGCACCGCGGGACTCTCCTACGAGCAGTACTTC. Residues: CASSTAGLSYEQYF. The chain joins TRBV7-2 to TRBJ2-7, with D possibly being TRBD2 (6 bases). The CDR3 is made up of 14 amino acids. Germline V CDR1 and CDR2: SGHTA, FQGNSA. V lost 5 bases to trimming and J lost 0 bases, with 11 bases between them.

This clone was seen just once. This chain connects TRBV7-2 to TRBJ2-5; TRBD1 aligns across 11 bases. This CDR3 has 14 amino acids. The junction had 1 base not matched to a gene; V was cut back by 5 bases and J by 2 bases. Germline V gene lookup returns CDR1 SGHTA and CDR2 FQGNSA. The DNA of the CDR3 is TGTGCCAGCAGCCGGGACAGGGGGCAAGAGACCCAGTACTTC. Translated, it gives CASSRDRGQETQYF.

J is TRBJ1-5 and V is TRBV27, with 10 bases aligning to TRBD1. CDR1 and CDR2 from the germline V gene are MNHEY and SMNVEV (reference sequence). The CDR3 runs to 14 residues. Losses at the gene ends were 5 bases for V and 7 bases for J; bases not matched to a gene: 5. The DNA of the CDR3 is TGTGCCAGCAGTCTCGGACAGGGGGGGCAGCCCCAGCATTTT. Translating it yields CASSLGQGGQPQHF.